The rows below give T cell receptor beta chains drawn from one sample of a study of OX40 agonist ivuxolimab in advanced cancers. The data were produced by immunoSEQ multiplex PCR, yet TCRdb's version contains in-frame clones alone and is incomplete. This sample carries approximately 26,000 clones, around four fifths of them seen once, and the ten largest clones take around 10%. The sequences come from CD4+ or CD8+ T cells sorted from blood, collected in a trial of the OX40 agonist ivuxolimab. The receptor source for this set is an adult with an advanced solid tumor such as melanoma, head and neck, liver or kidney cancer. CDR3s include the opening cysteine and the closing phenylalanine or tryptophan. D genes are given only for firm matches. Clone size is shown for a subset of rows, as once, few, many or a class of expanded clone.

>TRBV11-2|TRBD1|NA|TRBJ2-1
TGTGCCAGCAGCTTGGGACAGACTCCCTACAATGAGCAGTTCTTC
CASSLGQTPYNEQFF
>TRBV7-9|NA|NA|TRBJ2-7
TGTGCCGAATCACCGGGAGCCTCCTACGAGCAGTACTTC
CAESPGASYEQYF
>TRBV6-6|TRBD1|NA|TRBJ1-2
TGTGCCAGCAGTTACTCGACAGGGGTTACCTATGGCTACACCTTC
CASSYSTGVTYGYTF
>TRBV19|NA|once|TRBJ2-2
TGTGCCACTAGCTGGGGGGAGAACACCGGGGAGCTGTTTTTT
CATSWGENTGELFF
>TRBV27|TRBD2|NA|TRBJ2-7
TGTGCCAGCAAAATGGGAGGCGGGGGCTCCTACGAGCAGTACTTC
CASKMGGGGSYEQYF
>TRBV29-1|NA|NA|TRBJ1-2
TGCAGCGTTGTAAAGAGAGCGAGCTATGGCTACACCTTC
CSVVKRASYGYTF
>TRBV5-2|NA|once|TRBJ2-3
TGTGCCAGCAGCTGGCGGTCGAATACGCAGTATTTT
CASSWRSNTQYF
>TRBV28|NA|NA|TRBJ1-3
TGTGCCAGCAGTTTGGGTGGGTGGGGCACTGGAAACACCATATATTTT
CASSLGGWGTGNTIYF
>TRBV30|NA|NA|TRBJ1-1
TGTGCCCTCGTGGGGGCGACTGAAGCTTTCTTT
CALVGATEAFF
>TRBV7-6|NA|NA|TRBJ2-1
TGTGCCAGCAGCGAGGGGCCGACCACAGAGCAGTTCTTC
CASSEGPTTEQFF
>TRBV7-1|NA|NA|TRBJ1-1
TGTGCCAGCAGCTACGGAGGCACTGAAGCTTTCTTT
CASSYGGTEAFF
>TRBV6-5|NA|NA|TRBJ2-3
TGTGCCAGCAGTTATTTTAACCGATACACAGATACGCAGTATTTT
CASSYFNRYTDTQYF
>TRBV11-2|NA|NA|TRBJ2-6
TGTGCCAGCAGCTTAGACCCGGGTGCCAACGTCCTGACTTTC
CASSLDPGANVLTF
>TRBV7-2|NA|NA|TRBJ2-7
TGTGCCAGCAGCTCAACAGTCAGGGACGAGCAGTACTTC
CASSSTVRDEQYF
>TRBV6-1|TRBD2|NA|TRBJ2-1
TGTGCCAGCAGTGATGGGACTAGCGGGGTCAATGAGCAGTTCTTC
CASSDGTSGVNEQFF
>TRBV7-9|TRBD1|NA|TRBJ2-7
TGTGCCAGCAGCTTAGTGAAGACAGGGGTGAACGAGCAGTACTTC
CASSLVKTGVNEQYF
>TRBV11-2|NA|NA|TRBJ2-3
TGTGCCAGCAGCTACTCGGGGCCCACAGATACGCAGTATTTT
CASSYSGPTDTQYF
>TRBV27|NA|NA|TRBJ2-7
TGTGCCAGCAGTTTACGGGGGATCCCCTACGAGCAGTACTTC
CASSLRGIPYEQYF
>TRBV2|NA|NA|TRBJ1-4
TGTGCCAGCAGCCACCCTTCGGCGGTAAAACTGTTTTTT
CASSHPSAVKLFF
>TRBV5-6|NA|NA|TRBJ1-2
TGTGCCAGCAGCTTGGAAGGCAGACCTCATGGCTACACCTTC
CASSLEGRPHGYTF
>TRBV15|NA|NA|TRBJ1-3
TGTGCCACCAGCAGAGAGTCTCAGGCGACCCACTCTGGAAACACCATATATTTT
CATSRESQATHSGNTIYF
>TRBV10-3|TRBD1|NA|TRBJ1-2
TGTGCCATCAGTGAGTCGGCAGGGGGAGACTATGGCTACACCTTC
CAISESAGGDYGYTF
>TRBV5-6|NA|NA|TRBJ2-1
TGTGCCAGCAGCGCGCTCAGGGGGGCTGTCTCCTACAATGAGCAGTTCTTC
CASSALRGAVSYNEQFF
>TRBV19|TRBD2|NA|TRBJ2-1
TGTGCCAGTAGTCCCCTCCCCCCCTCTAGCGGGGGGATCTACAATGAGCAGTTCTTC
CASSPLPPSSGGIYNEQFF
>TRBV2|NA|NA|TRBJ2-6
TGTGCCAGCAATGGAATAGTAGGACCTGGGGCCAACGTCCTGACTTTC
CASNGIVGPGANVLTF
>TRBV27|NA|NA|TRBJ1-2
TGTGCCAGCAGTTGGCGGGGCCAGGCCTATGGCTACACCTTC
CASSWRGQAYGYTF
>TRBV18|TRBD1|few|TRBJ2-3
TGTGCCAGCTCACCGATAACCGGGACAGGGAGCACAGATACGCAGTATTTT
CASSPITGTGSTDTQYF
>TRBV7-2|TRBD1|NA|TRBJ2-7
TGTGCCAGCAGTCAGCAACAGGGGGCTCATTACGAGCAGTACTTC
CASSQQQGAHYEQYF
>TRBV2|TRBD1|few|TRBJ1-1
TGTGCCAGCAGCTCGGGACAGGGTATGAACACTGAAGCTTTCTTT
CASSSGQGMNTEAFF
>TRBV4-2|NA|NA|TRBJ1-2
TGTGCCAGCAGCCAGGGTAAAGATTTCGGGGGCTATGGCTACACCTTC
CASSQGKDFGGYGYTF
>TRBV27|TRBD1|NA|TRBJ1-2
TGTGCCAGCAGCTCGACAGGACAGGGCCTCGGGACCTATGGCTACACCTTC
CASSSTGQGLGTYGYTF
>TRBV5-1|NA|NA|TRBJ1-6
TGTGCCAGCAGCTTGATTAATTCACCCCTCCACTTT
CASSLINSPLHF
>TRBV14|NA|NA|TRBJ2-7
TGTGCCAGCAGCGTTACGAGACACCCTAAGGGGTACGAGCAGTACTTC
CASSVTRHPKGYEQYF
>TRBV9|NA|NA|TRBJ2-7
TGTGCCAGCAGCGCGGGACAAGCTCCCTACGAGCAGTACTTC
CASSAGQAPYEQYF
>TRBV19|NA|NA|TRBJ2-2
TGTGCCAGCACCTTAGGTCGGGGGGAGCTGTTTTTT
CASTLGRGELFF
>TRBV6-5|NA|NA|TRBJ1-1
TGTGCCAGCAGCTACGGGGGGCAGGCTGAAGCTTTCTTT
CASSYGGQAEAFF
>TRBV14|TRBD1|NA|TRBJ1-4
TGTGCCAGCAGCCAATCACAGGGGGTAGGAGAAAAACTGTTTTTT
CASSQSQGVGEKLFF
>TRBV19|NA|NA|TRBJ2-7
TGTGCCAGTAGTATAGGTTTGGGGGACTCCTACGAGCAGTACTTC
CASSIGLGDSYEQYF